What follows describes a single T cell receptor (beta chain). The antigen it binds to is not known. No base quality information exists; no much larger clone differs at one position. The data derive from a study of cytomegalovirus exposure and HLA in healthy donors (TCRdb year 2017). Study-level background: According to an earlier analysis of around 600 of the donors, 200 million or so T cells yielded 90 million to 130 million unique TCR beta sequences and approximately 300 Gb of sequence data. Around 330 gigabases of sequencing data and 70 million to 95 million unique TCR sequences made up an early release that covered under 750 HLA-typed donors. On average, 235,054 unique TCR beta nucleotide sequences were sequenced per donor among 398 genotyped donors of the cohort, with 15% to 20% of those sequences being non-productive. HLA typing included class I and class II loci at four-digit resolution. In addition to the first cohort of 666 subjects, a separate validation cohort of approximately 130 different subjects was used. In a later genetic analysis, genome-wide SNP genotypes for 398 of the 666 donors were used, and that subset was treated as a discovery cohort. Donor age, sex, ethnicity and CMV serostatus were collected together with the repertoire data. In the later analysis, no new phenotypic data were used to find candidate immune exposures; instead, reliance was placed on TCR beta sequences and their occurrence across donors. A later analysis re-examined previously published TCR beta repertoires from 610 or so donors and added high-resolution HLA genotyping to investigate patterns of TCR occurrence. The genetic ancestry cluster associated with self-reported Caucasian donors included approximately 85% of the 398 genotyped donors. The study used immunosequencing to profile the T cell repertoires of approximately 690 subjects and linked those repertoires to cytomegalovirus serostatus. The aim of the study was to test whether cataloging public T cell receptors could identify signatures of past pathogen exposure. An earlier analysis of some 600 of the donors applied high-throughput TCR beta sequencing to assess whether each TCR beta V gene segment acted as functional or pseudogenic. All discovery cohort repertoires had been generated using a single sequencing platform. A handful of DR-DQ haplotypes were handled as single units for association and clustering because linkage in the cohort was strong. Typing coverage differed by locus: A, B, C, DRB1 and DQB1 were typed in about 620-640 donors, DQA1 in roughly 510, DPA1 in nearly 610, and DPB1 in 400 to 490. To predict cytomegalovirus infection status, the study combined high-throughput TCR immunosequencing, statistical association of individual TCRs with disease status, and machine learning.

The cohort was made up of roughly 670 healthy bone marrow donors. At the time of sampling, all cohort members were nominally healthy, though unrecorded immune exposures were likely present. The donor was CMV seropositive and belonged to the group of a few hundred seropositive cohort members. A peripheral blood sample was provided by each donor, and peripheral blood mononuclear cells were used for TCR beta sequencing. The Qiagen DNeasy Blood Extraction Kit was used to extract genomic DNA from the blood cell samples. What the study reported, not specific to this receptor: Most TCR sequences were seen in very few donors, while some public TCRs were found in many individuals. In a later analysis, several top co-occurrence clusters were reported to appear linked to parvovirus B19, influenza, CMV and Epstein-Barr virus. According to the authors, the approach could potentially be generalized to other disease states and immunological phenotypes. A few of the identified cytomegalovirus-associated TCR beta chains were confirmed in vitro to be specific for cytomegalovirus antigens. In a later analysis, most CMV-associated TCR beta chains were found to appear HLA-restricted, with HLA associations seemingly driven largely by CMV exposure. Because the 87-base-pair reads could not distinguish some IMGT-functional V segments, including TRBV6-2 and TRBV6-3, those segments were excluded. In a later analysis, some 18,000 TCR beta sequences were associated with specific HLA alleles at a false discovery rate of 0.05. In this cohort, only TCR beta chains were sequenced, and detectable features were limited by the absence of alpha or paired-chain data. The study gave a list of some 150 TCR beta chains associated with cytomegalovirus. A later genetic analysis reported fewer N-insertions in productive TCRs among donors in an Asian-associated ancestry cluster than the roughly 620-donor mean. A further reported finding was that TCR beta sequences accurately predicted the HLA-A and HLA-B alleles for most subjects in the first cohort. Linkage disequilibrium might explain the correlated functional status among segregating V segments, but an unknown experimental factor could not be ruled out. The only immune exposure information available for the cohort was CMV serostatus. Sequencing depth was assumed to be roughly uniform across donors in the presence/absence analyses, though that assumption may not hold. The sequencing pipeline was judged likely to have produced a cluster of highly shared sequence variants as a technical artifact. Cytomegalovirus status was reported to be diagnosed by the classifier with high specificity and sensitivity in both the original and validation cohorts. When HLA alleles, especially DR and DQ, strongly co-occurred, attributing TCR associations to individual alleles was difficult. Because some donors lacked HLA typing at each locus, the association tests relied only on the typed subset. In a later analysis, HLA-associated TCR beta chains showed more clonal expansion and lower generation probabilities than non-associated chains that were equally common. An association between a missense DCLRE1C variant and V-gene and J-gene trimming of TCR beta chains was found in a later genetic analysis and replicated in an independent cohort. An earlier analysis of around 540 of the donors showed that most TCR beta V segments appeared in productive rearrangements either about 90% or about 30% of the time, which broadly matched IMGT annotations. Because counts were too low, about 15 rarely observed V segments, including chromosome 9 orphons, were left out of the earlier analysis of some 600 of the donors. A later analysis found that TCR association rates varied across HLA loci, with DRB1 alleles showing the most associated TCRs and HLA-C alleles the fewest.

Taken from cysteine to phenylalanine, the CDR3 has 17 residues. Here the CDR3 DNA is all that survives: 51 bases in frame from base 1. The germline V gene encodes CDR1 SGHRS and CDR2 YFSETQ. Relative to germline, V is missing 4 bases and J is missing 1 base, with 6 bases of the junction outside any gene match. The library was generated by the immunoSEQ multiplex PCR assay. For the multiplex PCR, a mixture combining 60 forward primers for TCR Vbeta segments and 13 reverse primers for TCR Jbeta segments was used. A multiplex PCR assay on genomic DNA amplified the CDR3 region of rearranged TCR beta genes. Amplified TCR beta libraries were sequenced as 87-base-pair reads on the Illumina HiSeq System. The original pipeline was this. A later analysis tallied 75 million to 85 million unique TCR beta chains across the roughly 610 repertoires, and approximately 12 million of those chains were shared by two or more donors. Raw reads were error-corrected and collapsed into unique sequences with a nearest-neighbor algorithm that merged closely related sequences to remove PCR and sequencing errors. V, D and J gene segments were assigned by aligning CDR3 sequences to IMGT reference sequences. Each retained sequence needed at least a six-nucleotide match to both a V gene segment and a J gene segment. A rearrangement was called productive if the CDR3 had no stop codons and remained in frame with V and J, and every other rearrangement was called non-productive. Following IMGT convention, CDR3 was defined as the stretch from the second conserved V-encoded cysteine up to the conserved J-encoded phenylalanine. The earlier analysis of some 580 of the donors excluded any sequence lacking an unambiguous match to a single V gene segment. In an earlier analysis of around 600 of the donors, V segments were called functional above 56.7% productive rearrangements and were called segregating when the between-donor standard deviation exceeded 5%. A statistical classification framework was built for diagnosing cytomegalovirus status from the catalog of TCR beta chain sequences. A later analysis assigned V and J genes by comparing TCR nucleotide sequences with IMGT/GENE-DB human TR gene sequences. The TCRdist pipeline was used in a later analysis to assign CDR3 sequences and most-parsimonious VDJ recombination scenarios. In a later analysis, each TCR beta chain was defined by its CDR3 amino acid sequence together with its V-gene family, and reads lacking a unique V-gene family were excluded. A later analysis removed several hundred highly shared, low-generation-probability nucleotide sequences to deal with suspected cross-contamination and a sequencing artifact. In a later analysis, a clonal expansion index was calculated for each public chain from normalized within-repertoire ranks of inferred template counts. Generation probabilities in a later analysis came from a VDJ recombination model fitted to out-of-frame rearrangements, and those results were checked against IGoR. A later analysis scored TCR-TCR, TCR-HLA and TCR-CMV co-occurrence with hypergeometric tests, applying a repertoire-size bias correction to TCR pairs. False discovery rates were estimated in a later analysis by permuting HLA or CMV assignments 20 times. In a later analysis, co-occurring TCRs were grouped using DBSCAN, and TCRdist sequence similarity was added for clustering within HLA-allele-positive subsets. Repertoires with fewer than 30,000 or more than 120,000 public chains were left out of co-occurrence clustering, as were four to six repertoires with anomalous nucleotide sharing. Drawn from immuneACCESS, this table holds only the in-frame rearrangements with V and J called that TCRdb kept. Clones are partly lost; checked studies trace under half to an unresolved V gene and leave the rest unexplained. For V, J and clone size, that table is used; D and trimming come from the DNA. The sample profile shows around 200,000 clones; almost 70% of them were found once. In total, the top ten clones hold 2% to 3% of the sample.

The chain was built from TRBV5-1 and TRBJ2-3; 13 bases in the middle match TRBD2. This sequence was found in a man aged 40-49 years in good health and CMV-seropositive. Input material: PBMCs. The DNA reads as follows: TGCGCCAGCAGCCCCCGTACTAGCGGGGGGGGCACAGATACGCAGTATTTT. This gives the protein CASSPRTSGGGTDTQYF. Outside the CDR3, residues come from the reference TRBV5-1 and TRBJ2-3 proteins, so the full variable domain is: KAGVTQTPRYLIKTRGQQVTLSCSPISGHRSVSWYQQTPGQGLQFLFEYFSETQRNKGNFPGRFSGRQFSNSRSEMNVSTLELGDSALYLCASSPRTSGGGTDTQYFGPGTRLTVL.